This paragraph reports one TCR beta chain. What it binds is not known. Sequencing was performed with immunoSEQ multiplex PCR; in TCRdb, only in-frame clones are kept and a portion is missing. This sample yields tens of thousands of clones, of which about 80% are seen a single time; 3.9% belongs to the top ten. The CDR3 spans 16 residues. The V gene's germline CDR1 is GTSNPN and CDR2 SVGIG (reference sequence). This sample was taken from a study of OX40 agonist ivuxolimab in advanced cancers. Study-level background: Three patients had partial responses: one hepatocellular carcinoma, two cutaneous melanoma. Study-wide findings and caveats: Clonal expansion in partial responders at 0.1-3.0 mg/kg ranked among the lowest. Some patients who did not respond also had low normalized T-cell clonal expansion. In general, CD8+ T cells held more expanded clones than CD4+ did, on average.

The sample in question was CD4+ or CD8+ T cells sorted from blood, obtained in a trial of the OX40 agonist ivuxolimab. The genes are TRBV30 and TRBJ2-5, with D possibly TRBD1 on 6 matching bases. Gene TRBJ2-7 matches the end of the DNA better, so the J call may be wrong. This TCR was sampled from an adult with an advanced solid tumor such as melanoma, head and neck, liver or kidney cancer. For the CDR3, the DNA is TGTGCCTGGAGTGTAGGGGGTCAACCGGGCATATACGAGCAGTACTTC. Translated: CAWSVGGQPGIYEQYF.